Presented here are 25 T cell receptor beta chains from one specimen sequenced in a study of blood T cell repertoires in COVID-19. Sequencing used immunoSEQ multiplex PCR; TCRdb keeps in-frame clones, though not all of them. The sample has about 210,000 clones, just under 85% seen once; the top ten hold approximately 8%. Sequenced input: peripheral blood. These receptor sequences come from a woman in her forties or fifties with active or convalescent COVID-19.

The chain has TRBV29-1 and TRBJ1-1; 7 bases match TRBD1. Trimming removed 7 bases from V and 1 base from J; junction bases left unmatched: 6. This CDR3 region has 13 residues. CDR1 and CDR2 from the germline V gene are SQVTM and ANQGSEA. The CDR3 DNA is TGCAGCGCCCCAAGACAGGGGAACACTGAAGCTTTCTTT. It yields the protein CSAPRQGNTEAFF.

This clone was seen only once. The J gene is TRBJ1-3, the V gene TRBV28; 7 bases line up with TRBD1. J lost 2 bases, V lost 6 bases, and 7 bases had no gene match. The germline gives CDR1 MDHEN, CDR2 SYDVKM. This CDR3 contains 15 residues. CDR3 nucleotides: TGTGCCAGCAGCCCCCGAGGGGGCACTGGAAACACCATATATTTT. It is translated as CASSPRGGTGNTIYF.

The rearrangement links TRBV30 to TRBJ1-3; no clear D. Germline V gives CDR1 GTSNPN, CDR2 SVGIG (reference sequence). V dropped 0 bases and J dropped 3 bases, with 6 bases sitting between them. This CDR3 contains 13 residues. The CDR3 loop reads CAWSVHIGNTIYF. In DNA, the CDR3 is TGTGCCTGGAGTGTACATATTGGAAACACCATATATTTT. Based on the CDR3 plus reference TRBV30 and TRBJ1-3, the full variable domain is SQTIHQWPATLVQPVGSPLSLECTVEGTSNPNLYWYRQAAGRGLQLLFYSVGIGQISSEVPQNLSASRPQDRQFILSSKKLLLSDSGFYLCAWSVHIGNTIYFGEGSWLTVV.

The chain joins TRBV5-1 to TRBJ2-5; maybe TRBD2 (6 bases). The CDR3 extends over 14 amino acids. CDR1 is SGHRS and CDR2 is YFSETQ in the germline V gene. V lost 1 base to trimming and J lost 5 bases, with 12 bases between them. Here the CDR3 DNA reads TGCGCCAGCAGCTTGTGGGGGGTCGGGGAGACCCAGTACTTC. Translation gives CASSLWGVGETQYF.

The chain recombines TRBV5-1 with TRBJ2-7; the match to TRBD2 covers 8 bases. After removal of 4 bases from V and 0 bases from J, the junction contained 12 bases not matched to a gene. Looked up from germline, CDR1 is SGHRS and CDR2 is YFSETQ. The CDR3 loop spans 17 amino acids. CDR3 DNA: TGCGCCAGCAGCGCCCTCCCTATTACTAGCGGCTCCTACGAGCAGTACTTC. Translating it yields CASSALPITSGSYEQYF.

The V call is TRBV27, the J call TRBJ2-1; maybe TRBD2 (5 bases). The CDR3 is 15 amino acids. V lost 8 bases to trimming and J lost 0 bases, with 14 bases between them. Germline CDR1 is MNHEY and CDR2 is SMNVEV (reference sequence). DNA for the CDR3: TGTGCCAGCGGGCGGGTCAGGAGCTCCTACAATGAGCAGTTCTTC. Encoded protein: CASGRVRSSYNEQFF.

The chain links TRBV19 to TRBJ2-7; 12 bases agree with TRBD1. The germline V gene has CDR1 LNHDA and CDR2 SQIVND (reference sequence). The CDR3 length is 14 residues. J gave up 9 bases and V 5 bases, and 8 bases lay outside the gene matches. The CDR3 region is CASSDRDRGRRQYF. CDR3 sequence (DNA): TGTGCCAGTAGTGACCGGGACAGGGGGCGCCGGCAGTACTTC.

The gene calls are TRBV2 and TRBJ1-2; D possibly corresponds to TRBD1 (5 bases). The CDR3 length is 13 residues. Germline-derived CDR1 and CDR2 are SNHLY and FYNNEI. With 5 bases removed from V and 3 bases from J, the gap between germline ends came to 10 bases. This chain's CDR3 is CASSLRVDYGYTF. Written as DNA, the CDR3 is TGTGCCAGCAGTCTCAGGGTGGACTATGGCTACACCTTC.

This clone came up once. Other nucleotide sequences from this sample produce the same CDR3. The chain is built from TRBV7-8 and TRBJ1-2, with D maybe TRBD1 (6 bases). Per germline, CDR1 SGHVS and CDR2 FQNEAQ. This CDR3 contains 13 residues. The V end lost 5 bases, the J end lost 2 bases, and 9 bases lay between the germline ends. CDR3 loop: CASSPDRNYGYTF. CDR3 in DNA: TGTGCCAGCAGCCCAGACAGGAACTATGGCTACACCTTC.

The chain is built from TRBV4-1 and TRBJ1-4; D gene uncertain. This CDR3 comprises 16 residues. Trimming removed 2 bases from V and 0 bases from J, with 10 bases in between. Germline assignment: CDR1 MGHRA and CDR2 YSYEKL. For the CDR3, the DNA is TGCGCCAGCAGCCAACGTGTGACAACAACTAATGAAAAACTGTTTTTT. This codes for CASSQRVTTTNEKLFF.

This clone came up a few times. The rearrangement joins TRBV4-2 to TRBJ2-7; 10 bases map to TRBD2. V shed 2 bases, J shed 3 bases, and the junction held 7 bases outside the gene matches. CDR3 size: 16 residues. Per the germline V gene, CDR1 is LGHNA and CDR2 is YNFKEQ. For the CDR3, the DNA is TGTGCCAGCAGCCAACACTCAGCGGGAGGGAACTACGAGCAGTACTTC. Its translation is CASSQHSAGGNYEQYF.

The genes are TRBV19 and TRBJ2-5; 12 nucleotides align to TRBD2. Germline trimming cut 7 bases from V and 5 bases from J; bases unmatched to any gene: 8. CDR3 length: 15 residues. From germline, CDR1 is LNHDA and CDR2 SQIVND (reference sequence). This CDR3 reads CASTYTSGRLETQYF. The CDR3 DNA sequence: TGTGCCAGTACCTACACTAGCGGGAGGTTGGAGACCCAGTACTTC.

This clone occurred once. The chain employs TRBV5-4 and TRBJ1-2; D remains unclear. Germline-derived CDR1 and CDR2 are SGHNT and YYREEE (reference sequence). The germline V and J ends were trimmed by 2 bases and 2 bases, with 13 bases remaining between them. The CDR3 is 15 residues long. CDR3 residues: CASSFGGGGNYGYTF. The DNA for the CDR3 is TGTGCCAGCAGCTTCGGCGGAGGAGGGAACTATGGCTACACCTTC.

The chain has TRBV5-4 and TRBJ2-2; no clear D gene. The CDR3 loop spans 14 amino acids. The V end lost 0 bases, the J end lost 4 bases, and 7 bases lay between the germline ends. CDR1 and CDR2 (germline): SGHNT, YYREEE (reference sequence). The CDR3 region is CASSLGALTGELFF. The CDR3 DNA reads TGTGCCAGCAGCTTGGGAGCACTCACCGGGGAGCTGTTTTTT.

The J gene is TRBJ2-2, the V gene TRBV6-1, with D tentatively TRBD2 (5 bases). Germline-derived CDR1 and CDR2 are MNHNS and SASEGT. The CDR3 is made up of 15 amino acids. V dropped 2 bases and J dropped 5 bases, with 12 bases sitting between them. The CDR3 reads CASSEPVPGTGELFF. The CDR3 DNA reads as TGTGCCAGCAGTGAACCGGTTCCGGGAACCGGGGAGCTGTTTTTT.

This clone was observed a handful of times. The chain combines TRBV23-1 with TRBJ1-2; 8 bases line up with TRBD1. TRBV23-1 is given ORF status, its function remaining uncertain. Trimming cost V 5 bases and J 2 bases; bases outside gene matches: 4. The CDR3 length is 14 residues. The CDR3 region is CASSGRDRNYGYTF. CDR3 sequence (DNA): TGCGCCAGCAGTGGCCGGGACAGGAACTATGGCTACACCTTC.

The rearrangement links TRBV10-3 to TRBJ1-5, with D unclear. The V gene lost 2 bases and the J gene lost 5 bases, with 4 bases spanning the gap. Germline-derived CDR1 and CDR2 are ENHRY and SYGVKD. The CDR3 runs 12 residues. DNA for the CDR3: TGTGCCATCAGTGAGCCTGATCAGCCCCAGCATTTT. Protein product: CAISEPDQPQHF.

The chain uses TRBV27 and TRBJ2-7; TRBD1 aligns across 9 bases. CDR3 length: 15 residues. Germline V gene lookup returns CDR1 MNHEY and CDR2 SMNVEV (reference sequence). Unmatched junction bases numbered 11, after V lost 3 bases and J lost 8 bases. In DNA form, the CDR3 reads TGTGCCAGCAGTTTGGCCGGGACAGGGTCCCTCAAGCAGTACTTC. The encoded protein is CASSLAGTGSLKQYF.

This sequence joins TRBV7-3 and TRBJ2-7; TRBD2 agrees at 7 bases. Germline assignment: CDR1 SGHTA and CDR2 FQGTGA. The V and J ends lost 5 bases and 5 bases, in that order; junction bases with no gene match: 12. The CDR3 loop spans 15 amino acids. CDR3 residues: CASSLTAGAPDEQYF. The CDR3 DNA sequence: TGTGCCAGCAGCCTCACGGCGGGAGCCCCGGACGAGCAGTACTTC.

This clone was counted a single time. J is TRBJ1-5 and V is TRBV28; D ambiguous. Trimming took 5 bases from V and 5 from J, leaving 10 bases between them. The CDR3 length is 13 residues. Per the germline V gene, CDR1 is MDHEN and CDR2 is SYDVKM. CDR3 region: CASSLNSYQPQHF. The CDR3 nucleotides read TGTGCCAGCAGTCTAAACTCATATCAGCCCCAGCATTTT. The full variable domain, in which reference TRBV28 and TRBJ1-5 provide the parts outside the CDR3, is DVKVTQSSRYLVKRTGEKVFLECVQDMDHENMFWYRQDPGLGLRLIYFSYDVKMKEKGDIPEGYSVSREKKERFSLILESASTNQTSMYLCASSLNSYQPQHFGDGTRLSIL.

The chain is built from TRBV24-1 and TRBJ2-1; 7 nucleotides align to TRBD1. J lost 1 base, V lost 4 bases, and 6 bases had no gene match. Germline loops: CDR1 KGHDR, CDR2 SFDVKD. CDR3 length: 16 residues. The CDR3, as DNA: TGTGCCACCAGTGACAGACAGGGAAATTCCTACAATGAGCAGTTCTTC. As protein: CATSDRQGNSYNEQFF.

The sample holds a few counts of this clone. The V and J genes are TRBV7-3 and TRBJ1-1, with a possible D match to TRBD1 (6 bases). Trimming shortened V by 6 bases and J by 0 bases, and 8 bases separated the two germline ends. The germline V gene has CDR1 SGHTA and CDR2 FQGTGA. There are 13 residues in the CDR3. The CDR3: CASRRTVNTEAFF. CDR3 nucleotides: TGTGCCAGCAGGAGGACAGTGAACACTGAAGCTTTCTTT.

The chain links TRBV7-7 to TRBJ2-7, with a possible D match to TRBD2 (6 bases). This CDR3 contains 14 residues. The V gene lost 5 bases and the J gene lost 6 bases, with 17 bases spanning the gap. Per germline, CDR1 SSHAT and CDR2 FNYEAQ (reference sequence). Here the CDR3 reads CASSNAEGLGEQYF. The CDR3 DNA sequence: TGTGCCAGCAGCAATGCGGAGGGGTTGGGCGAGCAGTACTTC. Full variable domain (remainder filled in from reference TRBV7-7 and TRBJ2-7): GAGVSQSPRYKVTKRGQDVTLRCDPISSHATLYWYQQALGQGPEFLTYFNYEAQPDKSGLPSDRFSAERPEGSISTLTIQRTEQRDSAMYRCASSNAEGLGEQYFGPGTRLTVT.

This chain connects TRBV19 to TRBJ1-6, with a tentative D call TRBD1 (6 bases). V lost 1 base, J lost 7 bases, and 8 bases lay in between. This CDR3 has 14 amino acids. The germline V gene has CDR1 LNHDA and CDR2 SQIVND (reference sequence). The CDR3 DNA reads TGTGCCAGTAGTATAGTCCAGGGGAATTCACCCCTCCACTTT. Amino acids: CASSIVQGNSPLHF.

The gene calls are TRBV9 and TRBJ2-5, with D perhaps TRBD1 (5 bases). The CDR3 loop spans 14 amino acids. Germline V CDR1 and CDR2: SGDLS, YYNGEE. The V and J ends lost 0 bases and 5 bases respectively, with 11 bases between them. In DNA form, the CDR3 reads TGTGCCAGCAGCGTAGGGCAGCCAGGGGAGACCCAGTACTTC. Translation: CASSVGQPGETQYF.